This TCR beta chain was captured in a study of Tregs in tolerant kidney transplant recipients. Clones were read by immunoSEQ multiplex PCR, and TCRdb kept only the in-frame ones, dropping some. The table shows tens of thousands of clones, with about 89% occurring only once. The germline V gene has CDR1 MNHNY and CDR2 SVGAGI (reference sequence). Trimming pared 2 bases from V and 1 base from J, leaving 12 bases between. The CDR3 has 16 amino acids. What was sequenced was Tregs from blood. The chain carries TRBV6-6 and TRBJ1-3; no reliable D call. The clonotype originates from a human donor in good health. The CDR3 sequence: CASSYGHIGSGNTIYF. CDR3 nucleotides: TGTGCCAGCAGTTACGGGCACATCGGGTCTGGAAACACCATATATTTT.